This TCR beta chain was observed in a study of Ad26.COV2.S vaccination and SARS-CoV-2 variants. Study-level results: Vaccine recipients surpassed placebo recipients in spike-specific TCR breadth. Measures of TCR breadth and depth may have fallen short of total T cell responses.

A word on this clone: What it binds is not known.

The J segment lost 5 bases and the V segment lost 3 bases, leaving 11 bases of the junction unmatched. The CDR3 loop spans 16 amino acids. The germline CDR1 and CDR2 sequences are SGHAT and FQNNGV. TCRdb's table, derived via immunoSEQ multiplex PCR, lists solely in-frame clones and lacks some. Of 400,000 or so clones in the sample, roughly nine tenths were seen once. Treatment noted: approximately 18 received Ad26.COV2.S at low or high dose, single or two shots; roughly 5 received placebo; per-sample allocation not given. Repertoires come from day 63 after the first vaccine or placebo injection. This clonotype was sampled from a person between 18 and 65 years old who received the Ad26.COV2.S COVID-19 vaccine or a placebo. The sequencing here drew on peripheral blood, taken in a trial of Ad26.COV2.S vaccine versus placebo. J is TRBJ2-3 and V is TRBV11-2; 7 bases match TRBD2. CDR3 sequence reads: CASSLGSSGLVDTQYF. CDR3 DNA sequence: TGTGCCAGCAGCTTGGGATCTAGCGGCCTCGTAGATACGCAGTATTTT.